This T cell receptor (beta chain) was retrieved from a study of cytomegalovirus exposure and HLA in healthy donors. Germline V gives CDR1 PRHDT, CDR2 FYEKMQ (reference sequence). The V and J ends lost 4 bases and 3 bases, in that order; junction bases with no gene match: 7. The CDR3 is made up of 16 amino acids. 60 Vbeta and 13 Jbeta primers were used in PCR. Assay: immunoSEQ multiplex PCR; the TCRdb copy retains only in-frame clones and omits some. Seen here are about 110,000 clones, about 80% observed once, and the top ten hold 2.5% to 3%. The sequence was obtained from a woman between 55 and 75 years old in good health and CMV-seropositive. The sequenced sample was PBMCs. This chain connects TRBV13 to TRBJ2-5; 11 bases match TRBD2. The CDR3 loop is CASSWSIAGGKETQYF. In DNA, the CDR3 is TGTGCCAGCAGCTGGTCGATAGCGGGAGGGAAAGAGACCCAGTACTTC.